This T cell receptor (beta chain) derives from a study of shared clonotypes between healthy human individuals. Study-wide points: The researchers took only blood, and tissue repertoires probably look different. Clonotype sharing across several donors was observed for around 5% of naive CD4 clonotypes.

On this clone itself: Its antigen remains unknown. This same CDR3 is encoded by further DNA sequences in the sample.

Measured with immunoSEQ multiplex PCR; TCRdb has only the in-frame clones, and not every one. The data contain roughly 590,000 clones, roughly 95% of them singletons. As defined, naive CD8 cells were CD45RO-negative and positively selected for CCR7, with terminally differentiated effector memory CD45RA+ cells excluded. Sequenced input: naive CD8+ T cells sorted from blood. This clonotype was obtained from a woman in her thirties in good health.

CDR3 coding DNA: TGTGCCAGCAGCTTGGGCGGAGAAGAGACCCAGTACTTC. Protein product: CASSLGGEETQYF. V is TRBV7-9 and J is TRBJ2-5; no firm D call. This CDR3 has 13 amino acids. Germline-derived CDR1 and CDR2 are SEHNR and FQNEAQ (reference sequence). The V end lost 3 bases, the J end lost 3 bases, and 8 bases lay between the germline ends.